A single sample gave rise to the 6 T cell receptor beta chains below, sequenced in a study of blood T cells in healthy people across ages. Combining a sample-barcoded 5' primer with a J-beta primer mix, a second PCR ran for roughly 7 to 12 cycles. MiXCR, run by TCRdb on the 5' RACE reads, gives a single entry per CDR3 protein. Of hundreds of thousands of distinct CDR3 sequences detected, roughly 25% appear once; the ten largest clones hold 2.5% to 3.5%. The sample was also reused in another study, on T cells of mothers and their children.

Source material: blood. These receptors came from a boy between 10 and 17 years old in good health.

The chain carries TRBV2 and TRBJ1-5, with D unclear. The germline V and J ends were trimmed by 4 bases and 1 base, with 11 bases remaining between them. The CDR3 is 15 amino acids. CDR1 SNHLY and CDR2 FYNNEI come from the germline V gene. The CDR3 DNA reads TGTGCCAGCAGTGGCGCATCGAGAAGCAATCAGCCCCAGCATTTT. Protein product: CASSGASRSNQPQHF. The full variable domain, with the rest looked up from reference TRBV2 and TRBJ1-5, is EPEVTQTPSHQVTQMGQEVILRCVPISNHLYFYWYRQILGQKVEFLVSFYNNEISEKSEIFDDQFSVERPDGSNFTLKIRSTKLEDSAMYFCASSGASRSNQPQHFGDGTRLSIL.

The chain employs TRBV3-1 and TRBJ2-5, with a weak D call TRBD1 (6 bases). With the DNA end fitting TRBJ2-7 better, the J assignment may be wrong. Germline CDR1 reads LGHDT; CDR2 reads YNNKEL (reference sequence). This CDR3 contains 14 residues. The CDR3 nucleotides are TGTGCCAGCAGCCAGGGGGCGTATTCCTACGAGCAGTACTTC. Its translation: CASSQGAYSYEQYF.

The chain couples TRBV5-1 to TRBJ1-5; tentative D call: TRBD1 (6 bases). CDR1 is SGHRS, CDR2 YFSETQ, per germline. V lost 3 bases, J lost 9 bases, and 16 bases lay in between. The CDR3 length is 14 residues. The CDR3 sequence: CASSSGQPGRPQHF. CDR3 in DNA: TGCGCCAGCAGCTCGGGACAACCTGGTAGGCCCCAGCATTTT.

This clonotype has more than one count but fewer than ten. V usage is TRBV6-1 and J usage is TRBJ1-2; possibly TRBD1 for D (6 bases). The V end lost 6 bases, the J end lost 7 bases, and 12 bases lay between the germline ends. Germline CDR1 MNHNS, CDR2 SASEGT. The CDR3 totals 12 residues. In DNA, the CDR3 is TGTGCCAGCAGAGGTATCAGGGGTGGCTACACCTTC. This encodes CASRGIRGGYTF.

This clonotype showed up just a few times. The V gene is TRBV4-2, the J gene TRBJ1-4; maybe TRBD1 (6 bases). Germline V gene sequence: CDR1 LGHNA, CDR2 YNFKEQ. The CDR3 covers 13 residues. Deletions cut 6 bases from V and 6 bases from J, with 11 bases between. The CDR3 is CASRGGSDEKLFF. CDR3 DNA sequence: TGTGCCAGCAGAGGGGGGAGTGATGAAAAACTGTTTTTT.

CDR3 coding DNA: TGTGCCAGCAGCCCCGAGGTGAGCCGCGAGGGATACCTGGTTTACAATGAGCAGTTCTTC. Encoded protein: CASSPEVSREGYLVYNEQFF. The chain uses TRBV11-2 and TRBJ2-1, with D perhaps matching TRBD2 (5 bases). This CDR3 contains 20 residues. The V gene's germline CDR1 is SGHAT and CDR2 FQNNGV. V gave up 5 bases and J gave up 4 bases, with 30 bases separating them.